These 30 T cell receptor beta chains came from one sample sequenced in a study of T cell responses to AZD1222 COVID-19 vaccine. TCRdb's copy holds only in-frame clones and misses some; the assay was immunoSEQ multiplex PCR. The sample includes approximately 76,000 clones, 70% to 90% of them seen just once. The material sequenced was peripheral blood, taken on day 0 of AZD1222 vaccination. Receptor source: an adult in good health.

The CDR3 DNA follows: TGTGCCAGCAGGCCGGGCAGGGATCTCGCTGAAGCTTTCTTT. Amino acid sequence: CASRPGRDLAEAFF. The rearrangement links TRBV6-5 to TRBJ1-1, with D tentatively TRBD1 (5 bases). The length of the CDR3 is 14 residues. V lost 6 bases, J lost 6 bases, and 17 bases lay in between. Germline V gives CDR1 MNHEY, CDR2 SVGAGI.

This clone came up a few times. CDR3 in amino acids: CASSSQLGSGANVLTF. Written as DNA, the CDR3 is TGCGCCAGCAGCTCTCAGCTAGGGTCTGGGGCCAACGTCCTGACTTTC. The genes are TRBV4-1 and TRBJ2-6; D uncertain. The CDR3 spans 16 residues. Per germline, CDR1 MGHRA and CDR2 YSYEKL. V lost 5 bases and J lost 1, with 12 bases in between.

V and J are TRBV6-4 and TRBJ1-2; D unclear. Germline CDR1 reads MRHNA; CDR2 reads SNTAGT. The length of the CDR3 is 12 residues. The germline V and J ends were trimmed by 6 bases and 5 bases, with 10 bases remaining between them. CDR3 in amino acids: CASRSDGYGYTF. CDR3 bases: TGTGCCAGCAGATCCGACGGTTATGGCTACACCTTC.

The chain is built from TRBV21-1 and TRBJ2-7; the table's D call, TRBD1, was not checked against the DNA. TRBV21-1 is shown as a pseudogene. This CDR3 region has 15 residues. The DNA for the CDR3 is TGTGCCAGCAGCATCCGGTCAGGGGGTCCCTACGAGCAGTACTTC. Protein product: CASSIRSGGPYEQYF.

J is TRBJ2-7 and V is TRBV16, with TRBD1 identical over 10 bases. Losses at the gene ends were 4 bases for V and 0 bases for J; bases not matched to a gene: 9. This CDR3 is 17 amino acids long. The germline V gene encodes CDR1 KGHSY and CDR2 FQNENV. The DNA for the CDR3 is TGTGCCAGCAGCCTCCACCCTCGGACAGGGGGCTCCTACGAGCAGTACTTC. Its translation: CASSLHPRTGGSYEQYF.

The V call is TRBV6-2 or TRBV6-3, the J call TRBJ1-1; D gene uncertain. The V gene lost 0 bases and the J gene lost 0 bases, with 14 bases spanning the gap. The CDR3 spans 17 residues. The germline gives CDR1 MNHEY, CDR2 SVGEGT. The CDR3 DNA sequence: TGTGCCAGCAGTTACTCGATTTCTGCGGGGATGAACACTGAAGCTTTCTTT. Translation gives CASSYSISAGMNTEAFF.

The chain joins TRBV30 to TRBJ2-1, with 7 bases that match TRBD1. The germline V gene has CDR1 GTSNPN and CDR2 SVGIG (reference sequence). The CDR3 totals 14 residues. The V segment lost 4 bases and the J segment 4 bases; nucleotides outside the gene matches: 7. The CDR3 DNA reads TGTGCCTGGAAGCCGGGACAGATGTACAATGAGCAGTTCTTC. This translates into CAWKPGQMYNEQFF.

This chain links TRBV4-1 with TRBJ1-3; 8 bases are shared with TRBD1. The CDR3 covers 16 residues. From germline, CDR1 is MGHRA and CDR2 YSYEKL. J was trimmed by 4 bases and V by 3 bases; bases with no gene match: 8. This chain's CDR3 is CASSHYSTGDGNTIYF. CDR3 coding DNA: TGCGCCAGCAGCCATTATTCGACAGGGGACGGAAACACCATATATTTT.

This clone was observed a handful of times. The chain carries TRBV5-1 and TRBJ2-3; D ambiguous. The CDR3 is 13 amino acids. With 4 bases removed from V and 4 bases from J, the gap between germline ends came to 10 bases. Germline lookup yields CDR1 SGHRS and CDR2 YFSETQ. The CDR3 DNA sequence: TGCGCCAGCAGCCCGACGGTAGCAGATACGCAGTATTTT. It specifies CASSPTVADTQYF.

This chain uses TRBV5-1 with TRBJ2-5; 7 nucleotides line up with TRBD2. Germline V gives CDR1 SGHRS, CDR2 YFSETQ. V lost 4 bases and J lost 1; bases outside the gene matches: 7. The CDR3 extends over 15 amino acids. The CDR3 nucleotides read TGCGCCAGCAGCCCAGCTAGCGGAAGCCAAGAGACCCAGTACTTC. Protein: CASSPASGSQETQYF.

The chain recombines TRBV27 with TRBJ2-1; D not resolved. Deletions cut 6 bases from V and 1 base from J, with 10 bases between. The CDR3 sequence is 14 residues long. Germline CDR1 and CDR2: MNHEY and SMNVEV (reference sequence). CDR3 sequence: CASRFGSSYNEQFF. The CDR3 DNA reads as TGTGCCAGCAGGTTTGGCAGTTCCTACAATGAGCAGTTCTTC.

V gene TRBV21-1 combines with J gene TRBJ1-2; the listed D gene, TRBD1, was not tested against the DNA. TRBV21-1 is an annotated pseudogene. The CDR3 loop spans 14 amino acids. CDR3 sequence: CASSKATGFSGYTF. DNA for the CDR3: TGTGCCAGCAGCAAAGCTACAGGGTTCAGTGGCTACACCTTC.

CDR3 DNA: TGTGCCAGCAGCCCCTCCGGGACAACCTACGAGCAGTACTTC. This encodes CASSPSGTTYEQYF. The rearrangement joins TRBV5-5 to TRBJ2-7; D is possibly TRBD1 (6 bases). This CDR3 is 14 amino acids long. In germline, CDR1 is SGHKS, CDR2 YYEKEE (reference sequence). The germline V and J ends were trimmed by 4 bases and 2 bases, with 13 bases remaining between them.

This chain's CDR3 is CATSDAVDRAGNQPQHF. The CDR3 DNA sequence: TGTGCCACCAGTGATGCTGTAGACAGGGCTGGAAATCAGCCCCAGCATTTT. V gene TRBV24-1 combines with J gene TRBJ1-5; 7 positions match TRBD1. Trimming took 3 bases from V and 4 from J; bases not matched to a gene: 11. Germline V gene sequence: CDR1 KGHDR, CDR2 SFDVKD. The length of the CDR3 is 17 residues.

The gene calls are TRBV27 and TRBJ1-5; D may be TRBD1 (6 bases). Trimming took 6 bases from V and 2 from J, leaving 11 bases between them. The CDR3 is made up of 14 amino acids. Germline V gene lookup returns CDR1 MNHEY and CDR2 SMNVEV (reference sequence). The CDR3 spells CASRTGQGNQPQHF. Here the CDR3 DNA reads TGTGCCAGCAGGACAGGTCAAGGCAATCAGCCCCAGCATTTT.

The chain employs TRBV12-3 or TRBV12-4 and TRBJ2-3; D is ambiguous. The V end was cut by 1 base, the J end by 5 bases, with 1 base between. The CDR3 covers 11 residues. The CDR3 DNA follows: TGTGCCAGCAGTTTAGAAGATACGCAGTATTTT. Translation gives CASSLEDTQYF.

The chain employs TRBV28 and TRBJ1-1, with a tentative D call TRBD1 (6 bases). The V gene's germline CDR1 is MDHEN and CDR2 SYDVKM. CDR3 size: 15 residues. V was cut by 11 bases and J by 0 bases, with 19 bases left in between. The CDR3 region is CASHVGGAVNTEAFF. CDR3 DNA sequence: TGTGCCTCCCACGTGGGGGGCGCCGTGAACACTGAAGCTTTCTTT.

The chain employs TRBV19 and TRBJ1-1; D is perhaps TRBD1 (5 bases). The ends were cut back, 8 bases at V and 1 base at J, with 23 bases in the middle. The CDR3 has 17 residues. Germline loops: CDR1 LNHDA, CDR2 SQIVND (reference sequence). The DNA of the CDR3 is TGTGCCAGTCATCGAACCATTTTGGGGCAGGGGAACACTGAAGCTTTCTTT. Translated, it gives CASHRTILGQGNTEAFF.

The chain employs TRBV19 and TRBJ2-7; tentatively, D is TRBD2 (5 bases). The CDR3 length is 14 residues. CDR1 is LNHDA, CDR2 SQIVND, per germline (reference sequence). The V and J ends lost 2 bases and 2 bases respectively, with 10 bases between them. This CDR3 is CASSIKGATYEQYF. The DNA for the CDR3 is TGTGCCAGTAGTATAAAGGGAGCCACCTACGAGCAGTACTTC.

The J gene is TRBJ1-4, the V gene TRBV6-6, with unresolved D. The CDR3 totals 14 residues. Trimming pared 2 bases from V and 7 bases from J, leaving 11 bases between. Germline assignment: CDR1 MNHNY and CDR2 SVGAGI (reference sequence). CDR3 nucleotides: TGTGCCAGCAGTTACGAGTTCATGGGTGAAAAACTGTTTTTT. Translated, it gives CASSYEFMGEKLFF.

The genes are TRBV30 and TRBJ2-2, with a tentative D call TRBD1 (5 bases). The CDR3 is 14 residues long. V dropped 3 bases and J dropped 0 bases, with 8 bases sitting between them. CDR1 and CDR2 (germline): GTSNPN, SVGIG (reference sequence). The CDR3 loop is CAWRRTSNTGELFF. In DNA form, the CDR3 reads TGTGCCTGGAGGCGGACATCGAACACCGGGGAGCTGTTTTTT.

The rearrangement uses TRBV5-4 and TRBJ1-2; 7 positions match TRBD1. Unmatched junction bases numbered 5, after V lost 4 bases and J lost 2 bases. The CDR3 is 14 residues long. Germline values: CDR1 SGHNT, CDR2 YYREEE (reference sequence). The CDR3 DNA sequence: TGTGCCAGCAGCGAGAAACAGGGGAACTATGGCTACACCTTC. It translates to CASSEKQGNYGYTF.

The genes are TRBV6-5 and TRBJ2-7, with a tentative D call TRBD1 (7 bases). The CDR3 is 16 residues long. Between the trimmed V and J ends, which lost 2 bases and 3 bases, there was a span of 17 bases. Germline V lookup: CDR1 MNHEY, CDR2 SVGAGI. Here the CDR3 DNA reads TGTGCCAGCAGTTACGAGGAGGGGGCCCTCATCTACGAGCAGTACTTC. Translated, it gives CASSYEEGALIYEQYF.

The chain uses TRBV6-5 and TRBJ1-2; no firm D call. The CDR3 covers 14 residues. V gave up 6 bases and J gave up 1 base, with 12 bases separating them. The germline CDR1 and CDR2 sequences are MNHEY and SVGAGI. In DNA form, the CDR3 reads TGTGCCAGCAGACCGCGAAGGGTTAACTATGGCTACACCTTC. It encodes CASRPRRVNYGYTF.

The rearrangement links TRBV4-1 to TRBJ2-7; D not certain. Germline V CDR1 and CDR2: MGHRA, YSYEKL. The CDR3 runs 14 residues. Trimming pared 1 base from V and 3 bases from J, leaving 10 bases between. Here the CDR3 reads CASSQGYSLYEQYF. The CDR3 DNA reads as TGCGCCAGCAGCCAAGGTTACAGCCTCTACGAGCAGTACTTC.

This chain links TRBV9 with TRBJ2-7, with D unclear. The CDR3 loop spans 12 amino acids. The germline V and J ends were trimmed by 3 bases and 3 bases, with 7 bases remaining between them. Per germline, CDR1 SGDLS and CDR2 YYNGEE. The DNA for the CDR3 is TGTGCCAGCAGCGCCCCAGGCTACGAGCAGTACTTC. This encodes CASSAPGYEQYF.

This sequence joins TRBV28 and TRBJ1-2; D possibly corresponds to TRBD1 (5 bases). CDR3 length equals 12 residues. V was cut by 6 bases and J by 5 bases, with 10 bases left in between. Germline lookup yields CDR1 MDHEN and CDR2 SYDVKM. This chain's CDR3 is CASSSGGYGYTF. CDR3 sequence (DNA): TGTGCCAGCAGCTCCGGGGGGTATGGCTACACCTTC.

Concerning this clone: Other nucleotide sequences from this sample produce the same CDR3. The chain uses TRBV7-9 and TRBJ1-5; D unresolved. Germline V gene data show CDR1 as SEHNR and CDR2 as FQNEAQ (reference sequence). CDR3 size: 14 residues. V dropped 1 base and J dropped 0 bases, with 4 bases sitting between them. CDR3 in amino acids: CASSLEGSNQPQHF. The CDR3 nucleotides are TGTGCCAGCAGCTTAGAGGGTAGCAATCAGCCCCAGCATTTT. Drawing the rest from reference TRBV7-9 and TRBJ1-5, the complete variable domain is DTGVSQNPRHKITKRGQNVTFRCDPISEHNRLYWYRQTLGQGPEFLTYFQNEAQLEKSRLLSDRFSAERPKGSFSTLEIQRTEQGDSAMYLCASSLEGSNQPQHFGDGTRLSIL.

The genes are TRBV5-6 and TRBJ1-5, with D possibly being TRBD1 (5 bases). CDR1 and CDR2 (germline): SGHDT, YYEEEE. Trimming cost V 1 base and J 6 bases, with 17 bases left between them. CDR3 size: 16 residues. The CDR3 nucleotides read TGTGCCAGCAGCTTGTTCCAGTCAGGGAGGGCTCAGCCCCAGCATTTT. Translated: CASSLFQSGRAQPQHF.

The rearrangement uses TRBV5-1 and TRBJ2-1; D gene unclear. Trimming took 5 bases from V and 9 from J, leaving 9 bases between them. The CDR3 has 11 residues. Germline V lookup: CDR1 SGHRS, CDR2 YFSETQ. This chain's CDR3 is CASRIEAEQFF. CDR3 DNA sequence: TGCGCCAGCAGGATCGAGGCTGAGCAGTTCTTC.